The clone carrying this T cell receptor beta chain came up many times. MiXCR, run by TCRdb on the RT-PCR reads, gives a single entry per CDR3 protein. The sample yields about 680,000 distinct CDR3 sequences, around 14% seen once. The CDR3 spans 14 residues. V shed 4 bases and J 0 bases; nucleotides not matched to a gene: 2. V gene TRBV12-3 or TRBV12-4 combines with J gene TRBJ2-7; TRBD1 matches 8 bases. The sequencing sample was made of memory CD4+ T cells from blood. The source is a female donor in good health, serving as a healthy control. This CDR3 is CASSWTGSSYEQYF. CDR3 bases: TGTGCCAGCAGTTGGACAGGGAGCTCCTACGAGCAGTACTTC.